What follows describes a single TCR beta chain. Random hexamers primed reverse transcription of 0.5 to 1 ug RNA. TCRdb processed the immunoSEQ multiplex PCR reads anew with MiXCR; each CDR3 protein has one entry. The sample gives 330,000 or so distinct CDR3 sequences, 75% to 85% of which show up once; around 0.22% is in the top ten. V gave up 6 bases and J gave up 0 bases, with 9 bases separating them. This CDR3 comprises 13 residues. CDR1 MNHNS and CDR2 SASEGT come from the germline V gene. The multiple sclerosis controls were treatment-naive patients affected by stable or active relapsing-remitting disease. The data were obtained in a study of CD8 T cells in Susac syndrome.

This receptor was identified in a human donor with multiple sclerosis. V and J are TRBV6-1 and TRBJ2-7; D possibly matches TRBD1 or TRBD2 (5 bases each). Sequencing was carried out using CD8+ T cells from PBMCs. This chain's CDR3 is CASRGDASYEQYF. DNA of the CDR3: TGTGCCAGCAGGGGGGACGCCTCCTACGAGCAGTACTTC.